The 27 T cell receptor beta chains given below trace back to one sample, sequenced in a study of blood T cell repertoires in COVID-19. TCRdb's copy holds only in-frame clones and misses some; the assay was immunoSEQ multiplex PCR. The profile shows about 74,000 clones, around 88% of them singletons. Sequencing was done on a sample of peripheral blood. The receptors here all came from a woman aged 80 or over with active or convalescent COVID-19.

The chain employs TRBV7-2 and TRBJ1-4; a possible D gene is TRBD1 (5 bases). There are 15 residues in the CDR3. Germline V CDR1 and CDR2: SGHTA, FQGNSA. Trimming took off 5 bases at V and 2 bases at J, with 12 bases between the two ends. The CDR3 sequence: CASSRPGGTNEKLFF. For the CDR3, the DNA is TGTGCCAGCAGCAGACCGGGGGGGACTAATGAAAAACTGTTTTTT. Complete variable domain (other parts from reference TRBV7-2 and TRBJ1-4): GAGVSQSPSNKVTEKGKDVELRCDPISGHTALYWYRQSLGQGLEFLIYFQGNSAPDKSGLPSDRFSAERTGGSVSTLTIQRTQQEDSAVYLCASSRPGGTNEKLFFGSGTQLSVL.

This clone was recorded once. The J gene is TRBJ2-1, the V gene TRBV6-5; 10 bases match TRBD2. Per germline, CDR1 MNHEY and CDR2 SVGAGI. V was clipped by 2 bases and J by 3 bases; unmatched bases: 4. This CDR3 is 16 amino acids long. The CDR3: CASSYGAGGGYNEQFF. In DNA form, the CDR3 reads TGTGCCAGCAGTTACGGAGCGGGAGGGGGCTACAATGAGCAGTTCTTC.

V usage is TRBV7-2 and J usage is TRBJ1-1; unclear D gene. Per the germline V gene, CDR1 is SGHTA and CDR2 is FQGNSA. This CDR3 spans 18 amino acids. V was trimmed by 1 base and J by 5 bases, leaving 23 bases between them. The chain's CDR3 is CASSLGRKTLGWKTEAFF. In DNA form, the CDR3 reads TGTGCCAGCAGCTTAGGGAGGAAGACTCTCGGATGGAAGACTGAAGCTTTCTTT.

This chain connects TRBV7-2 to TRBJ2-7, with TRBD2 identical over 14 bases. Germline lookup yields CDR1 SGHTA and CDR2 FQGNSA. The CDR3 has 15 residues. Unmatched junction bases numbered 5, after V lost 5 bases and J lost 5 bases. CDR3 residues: CASSTGLAGVDEQYF. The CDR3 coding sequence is TGTGCCAGCAGCACGGGACTAGCGGGAGTTGACGAGCAGTACTTC.

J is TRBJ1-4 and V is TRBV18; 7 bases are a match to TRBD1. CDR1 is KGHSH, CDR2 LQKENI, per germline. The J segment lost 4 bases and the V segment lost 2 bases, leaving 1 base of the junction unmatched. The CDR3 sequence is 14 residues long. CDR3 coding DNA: TGTGCCAGCTCACCAAGGGGGCTTAATGAAAAACTGTTTTTT. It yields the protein CASSPRGLNEKLFF. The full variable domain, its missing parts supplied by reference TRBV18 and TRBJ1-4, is NAGVMQNPRHLVRRRGQEARLRCSPMKGHSHVYWYRQLPEEGLKFMVYLQKENIIDESGMPKERFSAEFPKEGPSILRIQQVVRGDSAAYFCASSPRGLNEKLFFGSGTQLSVL.

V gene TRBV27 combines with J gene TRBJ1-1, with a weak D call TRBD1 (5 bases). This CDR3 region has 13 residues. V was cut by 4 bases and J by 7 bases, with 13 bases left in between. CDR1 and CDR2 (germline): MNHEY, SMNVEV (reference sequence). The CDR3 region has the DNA TGTGCCAGCAGTTACGCCGGGACTTTTGAAGCTTTCTTT. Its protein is CASSYAGTFEAFF.

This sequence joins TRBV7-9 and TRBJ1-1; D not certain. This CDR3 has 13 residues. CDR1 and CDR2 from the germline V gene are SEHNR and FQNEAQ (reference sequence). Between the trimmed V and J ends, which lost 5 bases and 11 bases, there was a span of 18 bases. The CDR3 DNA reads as TGTGCCAGCAGCCACTACGAGGCCCCGAGGGCTTTCTTT. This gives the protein CASSHYEAPRAFF.

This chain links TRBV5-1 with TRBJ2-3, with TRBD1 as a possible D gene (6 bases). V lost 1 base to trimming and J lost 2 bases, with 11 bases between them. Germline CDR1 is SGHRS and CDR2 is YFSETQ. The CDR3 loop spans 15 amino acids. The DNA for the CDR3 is TGCGCCAGCAGCTTGTTAGGACAGATCACAGATACGCAGTATTTT. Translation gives CASSLLGQITDTQYF. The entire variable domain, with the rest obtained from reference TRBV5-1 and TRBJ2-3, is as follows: KAGVTQTPRYLIKTRGQQVTLSCSPISGHRSVSWYQQTPGQGLQFLFEYFSETQRNKGNFPGRFSGRQFSNSRSEMNVSTLELGDSALYLCASSLLGQITDTQYFGPGTRLTVL.

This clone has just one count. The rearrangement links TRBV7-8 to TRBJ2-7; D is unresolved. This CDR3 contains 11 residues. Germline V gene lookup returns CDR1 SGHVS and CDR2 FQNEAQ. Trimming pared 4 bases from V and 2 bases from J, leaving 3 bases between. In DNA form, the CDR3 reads TGTGCCAGCAGCTCAACCTACGAGCAGTACTTC. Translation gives CASSSTYEQYF.

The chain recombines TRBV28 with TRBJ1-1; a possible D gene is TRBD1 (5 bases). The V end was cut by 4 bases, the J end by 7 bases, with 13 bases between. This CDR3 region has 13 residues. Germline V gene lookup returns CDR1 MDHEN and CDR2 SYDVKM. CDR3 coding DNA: TGTGCCAGCAGTTCACTCCGGGGGGGTGAAGCTTTCTTT. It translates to CASSSLRGGEAFF.

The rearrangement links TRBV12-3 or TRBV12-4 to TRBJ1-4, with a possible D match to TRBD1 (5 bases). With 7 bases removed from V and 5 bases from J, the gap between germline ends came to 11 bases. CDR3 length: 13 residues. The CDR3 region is CASTWGGNEKLFF. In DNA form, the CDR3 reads TGTGCCAGCACTTGGGGGGGAAATGAAAAACTGTTTTTT.

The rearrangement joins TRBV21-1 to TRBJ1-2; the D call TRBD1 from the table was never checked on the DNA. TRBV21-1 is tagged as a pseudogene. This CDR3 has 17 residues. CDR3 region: CASSARDTRGPNYGYTF. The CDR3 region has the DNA TGTGCCAGCAGCGCCCGGGACACAAGGGGTCCAAACTATGGCTACACCTTC.

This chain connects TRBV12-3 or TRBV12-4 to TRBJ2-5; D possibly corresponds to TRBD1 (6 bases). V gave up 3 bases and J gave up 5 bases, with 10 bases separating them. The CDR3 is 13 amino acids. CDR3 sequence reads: CASSLGASETQYF. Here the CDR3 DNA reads TGTGCCAGCAGTTTGGGGGCTAGCGAGACCCAGTACTTC.

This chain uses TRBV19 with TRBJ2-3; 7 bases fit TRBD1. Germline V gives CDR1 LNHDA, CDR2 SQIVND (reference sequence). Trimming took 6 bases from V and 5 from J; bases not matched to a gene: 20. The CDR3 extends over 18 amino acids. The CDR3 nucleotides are TGTGCCAGTAGACCCGATGGGAGACAGGGTGGGGGACGAGATACGCAGTATTTT. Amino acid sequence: CASRPDGRQGGGRDTQYF.

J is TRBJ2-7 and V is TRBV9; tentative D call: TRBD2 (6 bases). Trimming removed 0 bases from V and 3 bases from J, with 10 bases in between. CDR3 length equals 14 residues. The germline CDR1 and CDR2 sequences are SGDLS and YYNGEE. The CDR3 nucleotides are TGTGCCAGCAGCGTAGGCCAGGACTACTACGAGCAGTACTTC. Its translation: CASSVGQDYYEQYF. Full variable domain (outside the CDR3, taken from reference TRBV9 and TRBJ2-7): DSGVTQTPKHLITATGQRVTLRCSPRSGDLSVYWYQQSLDQGLQFLIQYYNGEERAKGNILERFSAQQFPDLHSELNLSSLELGDSALYFCASSVGQDYYEQYFGPGTRLTVT.

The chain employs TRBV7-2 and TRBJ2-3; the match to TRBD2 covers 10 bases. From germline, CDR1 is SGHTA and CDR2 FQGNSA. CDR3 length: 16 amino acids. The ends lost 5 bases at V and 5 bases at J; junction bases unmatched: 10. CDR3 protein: CASSALLAGARDTQYF. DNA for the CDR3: TGTGCCAGCAGCGCCCTTCTAGCGGGGGCGCGAGATACGCAGTATTTT.

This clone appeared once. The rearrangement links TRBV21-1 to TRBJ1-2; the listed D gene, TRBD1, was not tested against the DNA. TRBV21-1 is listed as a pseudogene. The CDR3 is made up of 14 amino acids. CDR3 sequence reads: CASKGTGGGYGYTF. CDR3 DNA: TGTGCCAGCAAGGGGACAGGGGGCGGCTATGGCTACACCTTC.

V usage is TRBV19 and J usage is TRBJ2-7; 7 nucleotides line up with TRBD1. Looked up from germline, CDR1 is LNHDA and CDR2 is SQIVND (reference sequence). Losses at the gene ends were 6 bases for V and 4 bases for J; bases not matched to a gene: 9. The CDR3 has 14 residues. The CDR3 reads CASRKGTGEYEQYF. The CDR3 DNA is TGTGCCAGTAGAAAAGGAACAGGGGAATACGAGCAGTACTTC. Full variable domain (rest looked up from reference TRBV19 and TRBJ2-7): DGGITQSPKYLFRKEGQNVTLSCEQNLNHDAMYWYRQDPGQGLRLIYYSQIVNDFQKGDIAEGYSVSREKKESFPLTVTSAQKNPTAFYLCASRKGTGEYEQYFGPGTRLTVT.

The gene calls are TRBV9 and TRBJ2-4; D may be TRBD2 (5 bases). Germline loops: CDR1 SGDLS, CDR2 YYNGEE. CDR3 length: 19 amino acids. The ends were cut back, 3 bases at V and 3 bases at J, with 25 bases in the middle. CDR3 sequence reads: CASSASGKRPLRGKNIQYF. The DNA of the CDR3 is TGTGCCAGCAGCGCCTCGGGGAAGCGTCCCCTTAGAGGCAAAAACATTCAGTACTTC.

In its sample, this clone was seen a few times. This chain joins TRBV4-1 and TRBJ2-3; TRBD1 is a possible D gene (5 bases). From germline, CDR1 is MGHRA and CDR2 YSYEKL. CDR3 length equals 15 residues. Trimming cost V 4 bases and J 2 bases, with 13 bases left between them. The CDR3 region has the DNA TGCGCCAGCAGCCCATGGCAGACAGTCACAGATACGCAGTATTTT. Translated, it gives CASSPWQTVTDTQYF.

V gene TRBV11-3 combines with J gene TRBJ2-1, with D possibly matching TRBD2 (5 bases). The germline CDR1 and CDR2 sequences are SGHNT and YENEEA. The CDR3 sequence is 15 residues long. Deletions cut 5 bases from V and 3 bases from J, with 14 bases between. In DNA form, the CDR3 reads TGTGCCAGCAGCCCGCCGGGATCAGGCTACAATGAGCAGTTCTTC. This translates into CASSPPGSGYNEQFF. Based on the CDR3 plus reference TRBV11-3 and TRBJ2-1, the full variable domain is EAGVVQSPRYKIIEKKQPVAFWCNPISGHNTLYWYLQNLGQGPELLIRYENEEAVDDSQLPKDRFSAERLKGVDSTLKIQPAELGDSAVYLCASSPPGSGYNEQFFGPGTRLTVL.

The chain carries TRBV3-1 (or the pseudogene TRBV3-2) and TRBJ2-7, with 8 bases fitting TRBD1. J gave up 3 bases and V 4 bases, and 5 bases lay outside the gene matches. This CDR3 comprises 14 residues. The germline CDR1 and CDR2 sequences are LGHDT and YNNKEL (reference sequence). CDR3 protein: CASSPPGTGYEQYF. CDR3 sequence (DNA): TGTGCCAGCAGCCCGCCCGGGACAGGCTACGAGCAGTACTTC.

The CDR3 sequence: CASCRVLYEQYF. CDR3 coding DNA: TGTGCCAGCTGCAGGGTCCTTTACGAGCAGTACTTC. The V call is TRBV2, the J call TRBJ2-7; maybe TRBD1 (5 bases). The CDR3 loop spans 12 amino acids. The germline V gene encodes CDR1 SNHLY and CDR2 FYNNEI. V was shortened by 8 bases and J by 4 bases, with 12 bases between the two germline ends.

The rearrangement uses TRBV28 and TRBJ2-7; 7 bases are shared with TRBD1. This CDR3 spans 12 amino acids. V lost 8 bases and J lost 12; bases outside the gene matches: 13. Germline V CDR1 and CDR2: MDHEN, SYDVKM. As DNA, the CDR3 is TGTGCCAGCCGTAAAACGTCGGGACAGATGTACTTC. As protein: CASRKTSGQMYF.

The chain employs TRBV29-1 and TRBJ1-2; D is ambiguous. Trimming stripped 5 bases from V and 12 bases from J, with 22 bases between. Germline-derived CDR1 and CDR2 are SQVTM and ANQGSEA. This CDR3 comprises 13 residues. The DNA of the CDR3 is TGCAGCGTTTCCTCCGACTATGCCGGTGAAGACACCTTC. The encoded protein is CSVSSDYAGEDTF. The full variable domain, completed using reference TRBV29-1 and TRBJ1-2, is SAVISQKPSRDICQRGTSLTIQCQVDSQVTMMFWYRQQPGQSLTLIATANQGSEATYESGFVIDKFPISRPNLTFSTLTVSNMSPEDSSIYLCSVSSDYAGEDTFGSGTRLTVV.

The CDR3 here is CASSRDRESTEAFF. The CDR3 DNA reads TGTGCCAGTAGCCGGGACAGGGAGTCCACTGAAGCTTTCTTT. V and J are TRBV6-4 and TRBJ1-1; 9 nucleotides line up with TRBD1. Unmatched junction bases numbered 9, after V lost 9 bases and J lost 4 bases. The CDR3 totals 14 residues. Germline CDR1 MRHNA, CDR2 SNTAGT.

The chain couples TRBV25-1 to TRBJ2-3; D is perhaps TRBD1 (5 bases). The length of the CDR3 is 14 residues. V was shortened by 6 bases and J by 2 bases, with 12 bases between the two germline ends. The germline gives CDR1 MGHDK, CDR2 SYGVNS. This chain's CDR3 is CASRRSGATDTQYF. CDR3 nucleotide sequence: TGTGCCAGCAGGAGGAGTGGGGCCACAGATACGCAGTATTTT.